The 30 T cell receptor beta chains below all came from one sample that was sequenced in a study of Ad26.COV2.S vaccination and SARS-CoV-2 variants (dated by TCRdb to the early 2020s). Preparation of the library involved the immunoSEQ multiplex PCR assay. TCRdb stores this immuneACCESS table with in-frame sequences only. Part of the clones is absent; in the studies checked, under half of the shortfall reflects unresolved V genes, and no reason is known for the rest. The sample table lists roughly 450,000 clones, 90% of them with a count of one. In total, the top ten clones hold 12% of the sample. The sample's treatment or condition, from its label and the paper: about 20 received Ad26.COV2.S at low or high dose, single or two shots; 5 received placebo; per-sample allocation not given. For vaccine and placebo recipients, repertoires were sequenced using samples collected on day 63 after the first injection.

Specimen: peripheral blood, collected in a trial of Ad26.COV2.S vaccine versus placebo. These receptors were taken from a person aged 18-60 years who received the Ad26.COV2.S COVID-19 vaccine or a placebo.

The chain recombines TRBV7-8 with TRBJ1-3, with D hard to call. Trimming cost V 5 bases and J 0 bases, with 14 bases left between them. CDR3 length equals 16 residues. Per germline, CDR1 SGHVS and CDR2 FQNEAQ. The CDR3 spells CASSRTDGYSGNTIYF. The CDR3 DNA sequence: TGTGCCAGCAGCCGAACAGACGGCTACTCTGGAAACACCATATATTTT.

The chain uses TRBV5-6 and TRBJ2-5, with D tentatively TRBD1 (6 bases). Germline V CDR1 and CDR2: SGHDT, YYEEEE. The CDR3 consists of 15 residues. Trimming shortened V by 0 bases and J by 5 bases, and 14 bases separated the two germline ends. The CDR3 nucleotides are TGTGCCAGCAGCTTGGGAAGGACAGTTGGCGAGACCCAGTACTTC. Amino acid sequence: CASSLGRTVGETQYF.

The rearrangement uses TRBV20-1 and TRBJ2-3; 9 nucleotides match TRBD2. Germline CDR1 reads DFQATT; CDR2 reads SNEGSKA (reference sequence). The CDR3 is 17 residues long. J lost 4 bases, V lost 3 bases, and 14 bases had no gene match. CDR3: CSASASGAYFGSDTQYF. The CDR3 DNA follows: TGCAGTGCTAGTGCTAGCGGGGCATATTTTGGGTCAGATACGCAGTATTTT.

J is TRBJ1-1 and V is TRBV19, with a weak D call TRBD1 (5 bases). Looked up from germline, CDR1 is LNHDA and CDR2 is SQIVND (reference sequence). This CDR3 contains 16 residues. The V end was cut by 5 bases, the J end by 0 bases, with 16 bases between. The CDR3 spells CASSRGEGRVNTEAFF. CDR3 bases: TGTGCCAGTAGTCGAGGGGAGGGTAGGGTGAACACTGAAGCTTTCTTT.

This sequence joins TRBV25-1 and TRBJ2-1, with 11 positions matching TRBD2. The CDR3 totals 18 residues. V dropped 5 bases and J dropped 2; count of bases not matched to a gene: 11. The germline V gene encodes CDR1 MGHDK and CDR2 SYGVNS. CDR3 DNA: TGTGCCAGCAGTCCTCCCCTAGCTAGCGGGAGGCCCTACAATGAGCAGTTCTTC. Translating gives CASSPPLASGRPYNEQFF.

This clone was detected a few times. V and J are TRBV5-1 and TRBJ2-7, with 7 bases identical to TRBD1. This CDR3 is built from 17 residues. The germline V gene has CDR1 SGHRS and CDR2 YFSETQ. V trimming: 0 bases; J trimming: 2 bases; junction bases outside the gene matches: 11. CDR3 in DNA: TGCGCCAGCAGCTTGGGCGAACTCCCGACAGGGACCTACGAGCAGTACTTC. It is translated as CASSLGELPTGTYEQYF.

V and J are TRBV12-5 and TRBJ1-5, with TRBD1 identical over 10 bases. The CDR3 runs 15 residues. Per the germline V gene, CDR1 is LGHNT and CDR2 is FRNRAP. Unmatched junction bases numbered 4, after V lost 6 bases and J lost 2 bases. The CDR3 region is CASGTGTGGNQPQHF. CDR3 bases: TGTGCTAGTGGCACCGGGACAGGGGGCAATCAGCCCCAGCATTTT.

This clone appeared once. The gene calls are TRBV18 and TRBJ2-2; 7 bases match TRBD2. The germline V gene has CDR1 KGHSH and CDR2 LQKENI. The V segment lost 6 bases and the J segment 3 bases; nucleotides outside the gene matches: 7. The CDR3 totals 15 residues. The CDR3, as DNA: TGTGCCAGCTCGCGCCTAGCGGATTACACCGGGGAGCTGTTTTTT. Residues: CASSRLADYTGELFF.

This clone showed up just a few times. The rearrangement uses TRBV7-8 and TRBJ2-7, with D maybe TRBD1 (6 bases). CDR3 length: 16 residues. Trimming left V 5 bases short and J 7 bases short, with 24 bases between. Germline loops: CDR1 SGHVS, CDR2 FQNEAQ. CDR3 bases: TGTGCCAGCAGCCCTCTAGTGTATCCCAGGGGAGATGAGCAGTACTTC. The encoded protein is CASSPLVYPRGDEQYF.

The chain has TRBV11-2 and TRBJ2-3; D gene ambiguous. The V end was cut by 0 bases, the J end by 2 bases, with 12 bases between. CDR1 SGHAT and CDR2 FQNNGV come from the germline V gene. The CDR3 sequence is 16 residues long. The DNA for the CDR3 is TGTGCCAGCAGCTTAGAGTTACACATCTACACAGATACGCAGTATTTT. Residues: CASSLELHIYTDTQYF.

On this clone itself: An end of the junction does not agree with germline; a read error may underlie this. The V call is TRBV7-7, the J call TRBJ2-2, with D tentatively TRBD2 (5 bases). CDR3 length: 13 amino acids. CDR1 is SSHAT and CDR2 is FNYEAQ in the germline V gene (reference sequence). CDR3: CASSLASGWELFF. DNA for the CDR3: TGTGCTAGCAGCTTAGCTTCGGGATGGGAGCTGTTTTTT.

This chain joins TRBV5-1 and TRBJ2-6; no clear D gene. The germline V and J ends were trimmed by 1 base and 2 bases, with 13 bases remaining between them. The CDR3 runs to 17 residues. From germline, CDR1 is SGHRS and CDR2 YFSETQ. The CDR3 bases are TGCGCCAGCAGCTTGCCGGTCGGGCCACCTGGGGCCAACGTCCTGACTTTC. The encoded protein is CASSLPVGPPGANVLTF.

About this clone: The junction departs from the called germline gene at one end, perhaps through a read error. V and J are TRBV3-1 (or the pseudogene TRBV3-2) and TRBJ2-7, with TRBD1 identical over 7 bases. The CDR3 contains 12 residues. CDR1 and CDR2 (germline): LGHDT, YNNKEL (reference sequence). CDR3 sequence: CASSQDRDRILF. The CDR3 bases are TGTGCCAGCAGCCAAGATAGGGACAGAATTCTCTTC.

This rearrangement joins TRBV7-2 to TRBJ2-2; D not resolved. The CDR3 runs to 14 residues. CDR1 is SGHTA, CDR2 FQGNSA, per germline. V was cut by 5 bases and J by 6 bases, with 13 bases left in between. The CDR3 loop reads CASSARPRPGELFF. The CDR3 region has the DNA TGTGCCAGCAGCGCCCGGCCGCGACCCGGGGAGCTGTTTTTT.

The chain recombines TRBV11-2 with TRBJ1-5; D call uncertain. The germline V gene has CDR1 SGHAT and CDR2 FQNNGV. This CDR3 has 13 amino acids. The V end was cut by 0 bases, the J end by 6 bases, with 6 bases between. The CDR3 nucleotides are TGTGCCAGCAGCTTAGAGTCATCTCAGCCCCAGCATTTT. This translates into CASSLESSQPQHF.

This sequence joins TRBV4-3 and TRBJ2-2; D not resolved. Per the germline V gene, CDR1 is LGHNA and CDR2 is YSLEER. The CDR3 spans 14 residues. Between the trimmed V and J ends, which lost 4 bases and 9 bases, there was a span of 15 bases. CDR3 loop: CASSPQRGLRELFF. In DNA form, the CDR3 reads TGCGCCAGCAGCCCCCAACGCGGCTTGCGGGAGCTGTTTTTT.

J is TRBJ2-6 and V is TRBV30; D may be TRBD2 (5 bases). The CDR3 is made up of 18 amino acids. CDR1 and CDR2 from the germline V gene are GTSNPN and SVGIG (reference sequence). V lost 0 bases and J 0 bases, leaving 15 bases between the germline ends. The DNA of the CDR3 is TGTGCCTGGAGTGTACGGCCGGGGATAAGCTCTGGGGCCAACGTCCTGACTTTC. Translated, it gives CAWSVRPGISSGANVLTF.

This chain joins TRBV10-3 and TRBJ1-1, with D unresolved. This CDR3 is 13 amino acids long. CDR1 is ENHRY and CDR2 is SYGVKD in the germline V gene. Trimming left V 5 bases short and J 1 base short, with 8 bases between. DNA for the CDR3: TGTGCCATCAGTTACGGGAGGAACACTGAAGCTTTCTTT. Residues: CAISYGRNTEAFF.

The chain has TRBV18 and TRBJ1-1, with D tentatively TRBD1 (6 bases). Trimming removed 2 bases at V and 3 bases at J, with 10 bases between. Germline V lookup: CDR1 KGHSH, CDR2 LQKENI. This CDR3 is 14 amino acids long. CDR3 residues: CASSPFAGDTEAFF. CDR3 sequence (DNA): TGTGCCAGCTCACCATTCGCAGGGGACACTGAAGCTTTCTTT. The whole variable domain, remainder taken from reference TRBV18 and TRBJ1-1, is NAGVMQNPRHLVRRRGQEARLRCSPMKGHSHVYWYRQLPEEGLKFMVYLQKENIIDESGMPKERFSAEFPKEGPSILRIQQVVRGDSAAYFCASSPFAGDTEAFFGQGTRLTVV.

The V call is TRBV3-1 (or the pseudogene TRBV3-2), the J call TRBJ2-7; a weak D match, TRBD2 (6 bases). Germline assignment: CDR1 LGHDT and CDR2 YNNKEL (reference sequence). This CDR3 is built from 16 residues. Trimming stripped 1 base from V and 4 bases from J, with 17 bases between. The DNA for the CDR3 is TGTGCCAGCAGCCAAGGGAGGGGCGCTGACCTTTACGAGCAGTACTTC. Encoded protein: CASSQGRGADLYEQYF.

The V gene is TRBV7-3, the J gene TRBJ1-1; 9 bases line up with TRBD1. Germline V gives CDR1 SGHTA, CDR2 FQGTGA. The CDR3 spans 13 residues. The junction had 5 bases not matched to a gene; V was cut back by 5 bases and J by 7 bases. Written as DNA, the CDR3 is TGTGCCAGCAGCAGGGACAGGGCAGGTGAAGCTTTCTTT. It translates to CASSRDRAGEAFF.

The rearrangement uses TRBV19 and TRBJ2-1, with 8 bases fitting TRBD2. J was trimmed by 3 bases and V by 7 bases; bases with no gene match: 17. The CDR3 has 18 amino acids. The germline V gene encodes CDR1 LNHDA and CDR2 SQIVND (reference sequence). Here the CDR3 reads CASTPKPRTSLFYNEQFF. As DNA, the CDR3 is TGTGCCAGTACCCCAAAGCCGCGGACTAGCCTCTTCTACAATGAGCAGTTCTTC.

This rearrangement joins TRBV7-8 to TRBJ2-1; 14 bases map to TRBD2. The CDR3 covers 15 residues. The germline gives CDR1 SGHVS, CDR2 FQNEAQ. The trim removed 5 bases at V and 7 bases at J, leaving 4 bases unmatched. The CDR3 region has the DNA TGTGCCAGCAGCCGACTAGCGGGAGGGCTAAATGAGCAGTTCTTC. Translated, it gives CASSRLAGGLNEQFF.

The CDR3 loop is CASSLTGQSGPQHF. CDR3 nucleotides: TGTGCCAGCAGCTTAACGGGTCAGTCAGGGCCCCAGCATTTT. The chain uses TRBV7-3 and TRBJ1-5; D ambiguous. Germline CDR1 and CDR2: SGHTA and FQGTGA. Trimming took 0 bases from V and 9 from J, leaving 12 bases between them. CDR3 length: 14 amino acids.

The chain uses TRBV7-2 and TRBJ1-2; possible D gene TRBD1, 5 bases. V was shortened by 5 bases and J by 6 bases, with 16 bases between the two germline ends. Germline CDR1 reads SGHTA; CDR2 reads FQGNSA. This CDR3 contains 14 residues. CDR3 sequence reads: CASSPSEEGHGYTF. The DNA of the CDR3 is TGTGCCAGCAGCCCCTCGGAGGAGGGGCATGGCTACACCTTC. The full variable domain, completed using reference TRBV7-2 and TRBJ1-2, is GAGVSQSPSNKVTEKGKDVELRCDPISGHTALYWYRQSLGQGLEFLIYFQGNSAPDKSGLPSDRFSAERTGGSVSTLTIQRTQQEDSAVYLCASSPSEEGHGYTFGSGTRLTVV.

The chain couples TRBV5-1 to TRBJ2-3; D perhaps matches TRBD2 (6 bases). The ends were cut back, 7 bases at V and 0 bases at J, with 12 bases in the middle. The CDR3 is made up of 14 amino acids. From germline, CDR1 is SGHRS and CDR2 YFSETQ. The CDR3 nucleotides read TGCGCCAGCCAACTAGCAACTAGCACAGATACGCAGTATTTT. Its translation is CASQLATSTDTQYF.

The rearrangement links TRBV30 to TRBJ1-1; D gene unclear. Germline V lookup: CDR1 GTSNPN, CDR2 SVGIG (reference sequence). CDR3 length: 15 residues. V lost 1 base, J lost 5 bases, and 17 bases lay in between. CDR3 sequence reads: CAWSGRLLRGTEAFF. DNA for the CDR3: TGTGCCTGGAGTGGTAGATTATTAAGAGGGACTGAAGCTTTCTTT.

The chain joins TRBV7-8 to TRBJ2-7; 9 bases fit TRBD1. V shed 4 bases and J 6 bases; nucleotides not matched to a gene: 10. Germline V gene lookup returns CDR1 SGHVS and CDR2 FQNEAQ. This CDR3 is 15 amino acids long. The CDR3 sequence is CASSSPGQGLTEQYF. The CDR3 nucleotides read TGTGCCAGCAGCTCCCCGGGACAGGGTCTGACCGAGCAGTACTTC.

This clone was seen once. In the same sample, other DNA sequences code for this CDR3. This sequence joins TRBV7-2 and TRBJ1-1; D gene uncertain. The CDR3 runs to 13 residues. Trimming removed 2 bases from V and 2 bases from J, with 6 bases in between. Per germline, CDR1 SGHTA and CDR2 FQGNSA. The CDR3: CASSLILNTEAFF. In DNA form, the CDR3 reads TGTGCCAGCAGCTTAATACTTAACACTGAAGCTTTCTTT.

The chain uses TRBV27 and TRBJ1-4; D gene unclear. Germline V gene sequence: CDR1 MNHEY, CDR2 SMNVEV (reference sequence). The CDR3 length is 14 residues. Trimming removed 4 bases at V and 7 bases at J, with 13 bases between. The CDR3 reads CASSSFSGFEKLFF. CDR3 in DNA: TGTGCCAGCAGTTCCTTCTCGGGTTTTGAAAAACTGTTTTTT.